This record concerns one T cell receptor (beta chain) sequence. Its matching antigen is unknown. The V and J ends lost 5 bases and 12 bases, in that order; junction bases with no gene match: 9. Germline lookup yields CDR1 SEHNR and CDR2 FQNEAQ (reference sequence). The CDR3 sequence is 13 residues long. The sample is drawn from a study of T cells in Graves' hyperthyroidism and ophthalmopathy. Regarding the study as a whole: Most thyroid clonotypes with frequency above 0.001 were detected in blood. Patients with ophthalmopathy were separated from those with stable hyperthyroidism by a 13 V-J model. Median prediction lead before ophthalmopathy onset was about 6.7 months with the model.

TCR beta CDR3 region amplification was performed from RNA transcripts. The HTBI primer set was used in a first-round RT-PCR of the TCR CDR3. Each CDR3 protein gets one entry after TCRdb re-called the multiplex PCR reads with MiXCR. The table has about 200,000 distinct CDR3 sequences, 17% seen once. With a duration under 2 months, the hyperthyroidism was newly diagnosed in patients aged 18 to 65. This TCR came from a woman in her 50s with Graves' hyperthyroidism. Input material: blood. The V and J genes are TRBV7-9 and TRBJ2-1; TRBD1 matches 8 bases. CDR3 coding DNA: TGTGCCAGCAGCCCGCGAGGACAGGGAGGGCAGTTCTTC. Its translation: CASSPRGQGGQFF.